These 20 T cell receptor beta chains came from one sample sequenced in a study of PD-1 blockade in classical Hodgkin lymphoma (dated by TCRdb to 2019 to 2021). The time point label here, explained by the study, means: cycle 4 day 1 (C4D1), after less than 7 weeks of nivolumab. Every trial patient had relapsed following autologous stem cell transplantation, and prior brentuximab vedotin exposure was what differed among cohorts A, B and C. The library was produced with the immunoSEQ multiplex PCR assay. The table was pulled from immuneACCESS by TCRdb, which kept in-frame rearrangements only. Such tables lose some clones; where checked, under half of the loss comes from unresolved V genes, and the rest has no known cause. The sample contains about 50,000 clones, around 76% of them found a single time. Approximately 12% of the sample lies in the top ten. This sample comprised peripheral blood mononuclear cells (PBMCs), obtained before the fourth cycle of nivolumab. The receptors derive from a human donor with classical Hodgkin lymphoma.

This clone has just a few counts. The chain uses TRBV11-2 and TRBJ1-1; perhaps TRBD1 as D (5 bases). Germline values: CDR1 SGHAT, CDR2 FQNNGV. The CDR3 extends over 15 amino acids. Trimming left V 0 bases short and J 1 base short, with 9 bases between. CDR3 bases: TGTGCCAGCAGCTTAGACGGGGCCCAGAACACTGAAGCTTTCTTT. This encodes CASSLDGAQNTEAFF. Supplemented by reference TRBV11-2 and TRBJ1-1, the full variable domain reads EAGVAQSPRYKIIEKRQSVAFWCNPISGHATLYWYQQILGQGPKLLIQFQNNGVVDDSQLPKDRFSAERLKGVDSTLKIQPAKLEDSAVYLCASSLDGAQNTEAFFGQGTRLTVV.

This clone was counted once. The DNA for the CDR3 is TGTGCCAGCAGCCCCCAGCCAGCGGGTGGATACAATGAGCAGTTCTTC. It translates to CASSPQPAGGYNEQFF. The genes are TRBV7-3 and TRBJ2-1; possible D gene TRBD2, 6 bases. CDR1 and CDR2 (germline): SGHTA, FQGTGA. The CDR3 extends over 16 amino acids. V was clipped by 5 bases and J by 4 bases, with 18 bases between them.

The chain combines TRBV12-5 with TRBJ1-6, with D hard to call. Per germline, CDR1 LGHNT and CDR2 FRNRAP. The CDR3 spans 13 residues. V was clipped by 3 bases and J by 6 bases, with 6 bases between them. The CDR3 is CASGFGVNSPLHF. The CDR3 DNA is TGTGCTAGTGGTTTCGGGGTTAATTCACCCCTCCACTTT.

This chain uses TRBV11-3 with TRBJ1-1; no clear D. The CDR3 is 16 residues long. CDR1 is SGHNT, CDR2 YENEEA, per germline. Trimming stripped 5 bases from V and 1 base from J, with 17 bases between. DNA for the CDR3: TGTGCCAGCAGCCCCCCCCGGAATACGGCGAACACTGAAGCTTTCTTT. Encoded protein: CASSPPRNTANTEAFF.

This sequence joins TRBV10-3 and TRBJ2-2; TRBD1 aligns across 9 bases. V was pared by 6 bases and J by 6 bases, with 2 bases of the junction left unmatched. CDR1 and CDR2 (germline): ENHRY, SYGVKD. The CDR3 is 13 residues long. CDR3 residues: CAIRQGASGELFF. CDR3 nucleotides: TGTGCCATCAGACAGGGGGCGTCCGGGGAGCTGTTTTTT.

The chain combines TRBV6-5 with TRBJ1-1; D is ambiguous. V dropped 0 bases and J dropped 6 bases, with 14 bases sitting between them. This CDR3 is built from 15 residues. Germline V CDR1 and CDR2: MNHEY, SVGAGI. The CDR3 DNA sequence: TGTGCCAGCAGTTACTCTCATCAATCTTATTCTGAAGCTTTCTTT. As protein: CASSYSHQSYSEAFF.

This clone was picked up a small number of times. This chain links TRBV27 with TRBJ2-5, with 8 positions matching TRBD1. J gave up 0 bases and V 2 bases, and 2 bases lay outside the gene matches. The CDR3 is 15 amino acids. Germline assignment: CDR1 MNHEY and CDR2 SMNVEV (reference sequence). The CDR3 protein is CASSLGTGHQETQYF. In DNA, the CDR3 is TGTGCCAGCAGTTTAGGGACAGGCCACCAAGAGACCCAGTACTTC.

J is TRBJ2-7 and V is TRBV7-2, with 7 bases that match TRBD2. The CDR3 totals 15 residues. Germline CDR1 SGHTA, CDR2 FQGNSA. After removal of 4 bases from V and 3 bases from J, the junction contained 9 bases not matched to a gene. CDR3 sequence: CASSYLGLVRYEQYF. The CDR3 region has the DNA TGTGCCAGCAGCTACCTAGGACTAGTCCGCTACGAGCAGTACTTC.

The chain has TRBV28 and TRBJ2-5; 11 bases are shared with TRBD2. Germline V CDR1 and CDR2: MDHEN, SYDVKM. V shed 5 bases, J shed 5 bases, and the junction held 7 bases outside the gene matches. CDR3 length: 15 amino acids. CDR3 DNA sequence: TGTGCCAGCAGTCTTAGCGGGAGGGCCTTGGAGACCCAGTACTTC. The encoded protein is CASSLSGRALETQYF. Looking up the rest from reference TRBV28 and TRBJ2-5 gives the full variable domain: DVKVTQSSRYLVKRTGEKVFLECVQDMDHENMFWYRQDPGLGLRLIYFSYDVKMKEKGDIPEGYSVSREKKERFSLILESASTNQTSMYLCASSLSGRALETQYFGPGTRLLVL.

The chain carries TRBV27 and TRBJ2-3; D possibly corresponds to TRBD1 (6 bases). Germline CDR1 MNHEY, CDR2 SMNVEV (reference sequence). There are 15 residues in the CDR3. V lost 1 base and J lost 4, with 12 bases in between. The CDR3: CASSLFAPGADTQYF. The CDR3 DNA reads TGTGCCAGCAGTTTATTCGCTCCAGGGGCAGATACGCAGTATTTT.

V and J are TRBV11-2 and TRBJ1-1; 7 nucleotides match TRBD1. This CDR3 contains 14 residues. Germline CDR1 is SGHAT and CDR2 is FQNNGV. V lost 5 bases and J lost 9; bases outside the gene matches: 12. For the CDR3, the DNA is TGTGCCAGCAGCACGAGACAGGGTTTGATAAAAGCTTTCTTT. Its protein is CASSTRQGLIKAFF. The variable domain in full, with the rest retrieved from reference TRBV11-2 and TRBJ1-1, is EAGVAQSPRYKIIEKRQSVAFWCNPISGHATLYWYQQILGQGPKLLIQFQNNGVVDDSQLPKDRFSAERLKGVDSTLKIQPAKLEDSAVYLCASSTRQGLIKAFFGQGTRLTVV.

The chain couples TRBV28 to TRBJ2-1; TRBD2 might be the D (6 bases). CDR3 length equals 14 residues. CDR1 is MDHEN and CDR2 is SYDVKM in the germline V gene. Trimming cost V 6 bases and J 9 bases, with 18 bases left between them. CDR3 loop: CASRLAWSYSEQFF. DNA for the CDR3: TGTGCCAGCAGACTAGCCTGGTCGTATAGTGAGCAGTTCTTC.

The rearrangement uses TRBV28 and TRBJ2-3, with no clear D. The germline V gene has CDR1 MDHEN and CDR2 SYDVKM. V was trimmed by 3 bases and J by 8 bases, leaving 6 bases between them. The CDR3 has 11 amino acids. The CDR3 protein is CASSFSSTQYF. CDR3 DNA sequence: TGTGCCAGCAGTTTCTCAAGTACGCAGTATTTT.

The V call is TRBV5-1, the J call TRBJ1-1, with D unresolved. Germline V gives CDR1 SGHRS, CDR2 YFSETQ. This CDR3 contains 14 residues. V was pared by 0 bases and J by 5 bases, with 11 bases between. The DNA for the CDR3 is TGCGCCAGCAGCTTGGCCGTGGGGAGTACTGAAGCTTTCTTT. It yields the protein CASSLAVGSTEAFF.

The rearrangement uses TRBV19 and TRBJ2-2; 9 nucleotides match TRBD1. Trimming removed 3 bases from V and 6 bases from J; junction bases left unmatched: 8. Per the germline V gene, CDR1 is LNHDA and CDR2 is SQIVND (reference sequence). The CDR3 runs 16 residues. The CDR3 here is CASSIDSRQGAGELFF. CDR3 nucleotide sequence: TGTGCCAGTAGTATCGATTCGAGACAGGGGGCCGGGGAGCTGTTTTTT.

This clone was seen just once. The CDR3, as DNA: TGTGCCAGCAGTGAAGCGTGGACAGGGGACTATGGCTACACCTTC. This sequence encodes CASSEAWTGDYGYTF. V is TRBV6-1 and J is TRBJ1-2; 9 positions agree with TRBD1. This CDR3 contains 15 residues. Trimming cost V 0 bases and J 3 bases; bases outside gene matches: 2. Germline CDR1 and CDR2: MNHNS and SASEGT.

The CDR3 protein is CASSSPSFFRNRNGYTF. DNA for the CDR3: TGTGCCAGCAGCTCCCCCTCTTTCTTTCGGAACCGGAATGGCTACACCTTC. The chain joins TRBV7-9 to TRBJ1-2, with D unresolved. Germline CDR1 SEHNR, CDR2 FQNEAQ (reference sequence). The CDR3 spans 17 residues. Between the trimmed V and J ends, which lost 4 bases and 6 bases, there was a span of 24 bases.

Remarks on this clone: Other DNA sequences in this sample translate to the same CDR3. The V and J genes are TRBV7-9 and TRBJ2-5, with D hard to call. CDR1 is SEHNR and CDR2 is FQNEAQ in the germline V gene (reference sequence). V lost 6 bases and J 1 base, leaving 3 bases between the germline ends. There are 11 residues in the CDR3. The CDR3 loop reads CASSFQETQYF. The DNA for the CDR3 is TGTGCCAGCAGTTTCCAAGAGACCCAGTACTTC.

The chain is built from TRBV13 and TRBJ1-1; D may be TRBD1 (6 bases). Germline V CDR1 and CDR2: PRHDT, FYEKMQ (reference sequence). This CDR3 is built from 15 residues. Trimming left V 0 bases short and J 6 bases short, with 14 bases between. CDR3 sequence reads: CASSLGQGLISEAFF. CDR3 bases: TGTGCCAGCAGCTTAGGCCAGGGGTTAATTTCTGAAGCTTTCTTT.

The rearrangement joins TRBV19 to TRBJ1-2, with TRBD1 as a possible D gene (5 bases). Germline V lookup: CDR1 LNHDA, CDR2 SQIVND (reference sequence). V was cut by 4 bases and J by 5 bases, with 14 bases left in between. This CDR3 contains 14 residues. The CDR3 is CASSRYGGNYGYTF. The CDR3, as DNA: TGTGCCAGTAGTAGGTACGGGGGTAATTATGGCTACACCTTC.